This T cell receptor (beta chain) emerged from a study of beta chain features in type 1 diabetes. In its sample, this clone was seen many times. Expressed TCRB transcripts were sequenced because the entire RNA isolate underwent reverse transcription. Data came from immunoSEQ multiplex PCR; TCRdb stores just in-frame clones and leaves some out. The table has fewer than 650,000 clones, around 16% seen once; the top ten hold about 0.087%. Sequenced sample: naive CD4+ T cells from blood. The TCR comes from a man aged 18-30 years in good health.

CDR3 DNA: TGTGCCAGCAGCTTAGATGCGGGAGGCACAGATACGCAGTATTTT. Translating it yields CASSLDAGGTDTQYF. The V gene is TRBV7-9, the J gene TRBJ2-3, with 7 bases identical to TRBD2. The CDR3 loop spans 15 amino acids. Trimming cost V 1 base and J 1 base; bases outside gene matches: 2. Germline V gives CDR1 SEHNR, CDR2 FQNEAQ (reference sequence). Combining the CDR3 with reference TRBV7-9 and TRBJ2-3 gives the whole variable domain DTGVSQNPRHKITKRGQNVTFRCDPISEHNRLYWYRQTLGQGPEFLTYFQNEAQLEKSRLLSDRFSAERPKGSFSTLEIQRTEQGDSAMYLCASSLDAGGTDTQYFGPGTRLTVL.